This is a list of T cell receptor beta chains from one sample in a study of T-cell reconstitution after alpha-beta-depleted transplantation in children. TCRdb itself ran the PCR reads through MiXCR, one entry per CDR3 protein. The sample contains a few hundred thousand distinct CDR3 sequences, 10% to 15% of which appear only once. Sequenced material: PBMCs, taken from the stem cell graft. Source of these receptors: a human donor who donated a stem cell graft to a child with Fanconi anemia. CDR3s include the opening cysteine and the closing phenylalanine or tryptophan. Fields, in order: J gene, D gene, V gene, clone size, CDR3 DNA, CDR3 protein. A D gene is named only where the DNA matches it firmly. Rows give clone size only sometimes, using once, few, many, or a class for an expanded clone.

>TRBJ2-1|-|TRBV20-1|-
TGCAGTGCTAGAGGCAGGACAGCCCCTACCGAGCAGTTCTTC
CSARGRTAPTEQFF
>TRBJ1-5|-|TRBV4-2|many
TGTGCCAGCAGCCAAGAGGCAGGGGTTAGCAATCAGCCCCAGCATTTT
CASSQEAGVSNQPQHF
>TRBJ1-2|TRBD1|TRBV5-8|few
TGTGCCAGCAGCCCAGACAGGGCTATAATCTATGGCTACACCTTC
CASSPDRAIIYGYTF
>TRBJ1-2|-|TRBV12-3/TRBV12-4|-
TGTGCCAGTAGCCTTACGGGGGGGGCGCAAGGCTATGGCTACACCTTC
CASSLTGGAQGYGYTF
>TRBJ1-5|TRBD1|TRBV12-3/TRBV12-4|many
TGTGCCAGCAGTTTAGCGGGACAGCTCAATCAGCCCCAGCATTTT
CASSLAGQLNQPQHF
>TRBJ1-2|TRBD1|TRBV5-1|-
TGCGCCAGCAGACCAGGACAGGGGTCGAACTATGGCTACACCTTC
CASRPGQGSNYGYTF
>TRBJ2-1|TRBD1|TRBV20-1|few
TGCAGTGCTTCGCTCGACAGGGCGGTAGACAATGAGCAGTTCTTC
CSASLDRAVDNEQFF
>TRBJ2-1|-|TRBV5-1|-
TGCGCCAGCAGCTTGCGGTGGGGGAAGAACTCCTACAATGAGCAGTTCTTC
CASSLRWGKNSYNEQFF
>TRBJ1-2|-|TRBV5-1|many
TGCGCCAGCAGCTTGGAGGGCTACGGAGGCTACACCTTC
CASSLEGYGGYTF
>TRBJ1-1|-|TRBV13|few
TGTGCCAGCAGCCCAGGAGGGTCGGGGGGGGACACTGAAGCTTTCTTT
CASSPGGSGGDTEAFF
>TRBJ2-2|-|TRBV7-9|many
TGTGCCAGCAGCCCCAGGACAGTCGTCAACACCGGGGAGCTGTTTTTT
CASSPRTVVNTGELFF
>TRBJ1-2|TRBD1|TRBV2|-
TGTGCCAGCAGTGGCGGACAGGCTAACTATGGCTACACCTTC
CASSGGQANYGYTF
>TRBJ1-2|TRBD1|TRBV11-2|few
TGTGCCAGCAGCACCTGGACAGGGGGCTTGAACTATGGCTACACCTTC
CASSTWTGGLNYGYTF
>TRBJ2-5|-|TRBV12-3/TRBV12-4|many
TGTGCCAGCAGTCCCGGGGACGTTGAGACCCAGTACTTC
CASSPGDVETQYF
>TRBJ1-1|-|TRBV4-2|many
TGTGCCAGCAGCCAAGAAGGGCAGCTGAACACTGAAGCTTTCTTT
CASSQEGQLNTEAFF